A selection of T cell receptor beta chains follows, all from one sample in a study of cytomegalovirus exposure and HLA in healthy donors. Generated by immunoSEQ multiplex PCR, the TCRdb table keeps only in-frame clones and is missing some. This sample carries more than 140,000 clones, 85% to 90% of them seen once, and the ten largest clones take about 3.5%. Sequencing was done on a sample of PBMCs. These receptors all come from a woman aged 18-29 years in good health and CMV-seropositive. The CDR3 runs from the conserved cysteine through the conserved F or W. Fields, in order: CDR3 length, clone size, J gene, D gene, V gene, CDR3 protein, CDR3 DNA. The D gene is left open where the match is weak. Part of the rows lack a size; the others show once, few, many or a class for expanded clones.

15,.,TRBJ2-1,TRBD2,TRBV5-6,CASSFGLAAYNEQFF,TGTGCCAGCAGCTTCGGACTAGCGGCTTACAATGAGCAGTTCTTC
15,.,TRBJ2-1,TRBD2,TRBV19,CASSSRGLVWDEQFF,TGTGCCAGTAGTAGCCGGGGACTAGTCTGGGATGAGCAGTTCTTC
16,.,TRBJ2-1,TRBD2,TRBV7-2,CASSAGPSGSYNEQFF,TGTGCCAGCAGCGCGGGGCCTAGCGGCTCCTACAATGAGCAGTTCTTC
16,.,TRBJ2-7,TRBD2,TRBV11-3,CASSLYSGGSSYEQYF,TGTGCCAGCAGCTTGTATAGCGGGGGAAGCTCCTACGAGCAGTACTTC
12,few,TRBJ1-1,TRBD1,TRBV10-3,CAISHGQGEAFF,TGTGCCATCAGCCATGGACAGGGTGAAGCTTTCTTT
15,.,TRBJ2-2,.,TRBV2,CASSEIDIRSGELFF,TGTGCCAGCAGTGAGATCGATATCAGGTCCGGGGAGCTGTTTTTT
14,once,TRBJ2-7,TRBD1,TRBV9,CASSAGQGPYEQYF,TGTGCCAGCAGCGCTGGACAGGGTCCCTACGAGCAGTACTTC
16,.,TRBJ2-3,TRBD2,TRBV5-1,CASSLAGASGSNTQYF,TGCGCCAGCAGCTTGGCGGGGGCTAGCGGGAGTAATACGCAGTATTTT
15,.,TRBJ1-5,TRBD1,TRBV5-5,CASSRGQVSNQPQHF,TGTGCCAGCAGCCGGGGACAGGTGAGCAATCAGCCCCAGCATTTT
14,once,TRBJ2-7,TRBD2,TRBV7-2,CASSLTSGIYEQYF,TGTGCCAGCAGCTTGACTAGCGGGATCTACGAGCAGTACTTC
15,.,TRBJ2-1,.,TRBV5-1,CASSLLGLGYNEQFF,TGCGCCAGCAGCTTGCTGGGGCTCGGGTACAATGAGCAGTTCTTC
15,.,TRBJ2-2,TRBD2,TRBV4-3,CASSQAGAYTGELFF,TGCGCCAGCAGCCAGGCGGGAGCATACACCGGGGAGCTGTTTTTT
18,.,TRBJ2-7,TRBD2,TRBV27,CASSFSLAGVVSTREQYF,TGTGCCAGCAGTTTCAGTTTAGCGGGAGTGGTCTCTACTCGTGAGCAGTACTTC
16,.,TRBJ2-1,.,TRBV11-3,CASSLNVAPFTNEQFF,TGTGCCAGCAGCTTAAATGTGGCCCCCTTTACAAATGAGCAGTTCTTC
13,.,TRBJ2-1,TRBD2,TRBV28,CASSSVAGVGQFF,TGTGCCAGCAGTTCGGTAGCGGGAGTGGGGCAGTTCTTC
14,.,TRBJ2-1,TRBD2,TRBV28,CASQLTGGPGEQFF,TGTGCCAGCCAGTTAACGGGAGGGCCCGGTGAGCAGTTCTTC
16,.,TRBJ2-1,TRBD1,TRBV5-1,CARGPPGQDFYNEQFF,TGCGCCAGGGGACCCCCGGGACAGGACTTTTACAATGAGCAGTTCTTC
13,.,TRBJ1-2,.,TRBV10-2,CASSETANYGYTF,TGCGCCAGCAGTGAGACGGCTAACTATGGCTACACCTTC
18,.,TRBJ2-1,TRBD2,TRBV7-2,CASSLRTSGRYSYNEQFF,TGTGCCAGCAGCTTAAGGACTAGCGGGAGATACTCCTACAATGAGCAGTTCTTC
17,.,TRBJ1-3,.,TRBV6-7,CASSLPSAGTSGNTIYF,TGTGCCAGCAGCCTCCCGTCGGCGGGGACCTCTGGAAACACCATATATTTT
15,.,TRBJ2-7,.,TRBV14,CASSQGVEVYDEQYF,TGTGCCAGCAGCCAAGGGGTAGAGGTCTACGACGAGCAGTACTTC
15,few,TRBJ2-5,TRBD2,TRBV5-5,CASSLIAGVGETQYF,TGTGCCAGCAGCTTGATAGCGGGAGTTGGAGAGACCCAGTACTTC
15,.,TRBJ2-7,TRBD1,TRBV16,CASSYRTGGSNEQYF,TGTGCCAGCAGCTATAGGACAGGGGGGAGTAACGAGCAGTACTTC
15,.,TRBJ2-5,.,TRBV15,CATSSSTETQETQYF,TGTGCCACCAGCAGTTCTACAGAAACCCAAGAGACCCAGTACTTC
17,.,TRBJ2-1,TRBD2,TRBV7-7,CASSLGPLAGGYNEQFF,TGTGCTAGCAGCTTAGGCCCCCTAGCGGGAGGTTACAATGAGCAGTTCTTC
17,.,TRBJ2-1,TRBD2,TRBV13,CASSFLASGKSYNEQFF,TGTGCCAGCAGCTTTTTGGCTAGCGGGAAATCCTACAATGAGCAGTTCTTC
13,.,TRBJ2-3,.,TRBV5-6,CASSFLTSDTQYF,TGTGCCAGCAGCTTTTTAACTAGCGATACGCAGTATTTT
16,.,TRBJ1-1,.,TRBV7-9,CASSLSVSLLNTEAFF,TGTGCCAGCAGCTTATCGGTTAGTCTGCTGAACACTGAAGCTTTCTTT
14,.,TRBJ1-4,.,TRBV25-1,CASSEGAGGEKLFF,TGTGCCAGCAGTGAAGGAGCCGGGGGTGAAAAACTGTTTTTT
15,.,TRBJ2-7,.,TRBV18,CASSPGLGLDYEQYF,TGTGCCAGCTCACCCGGACTCGGCCTGGACTACGAGCAGTACTTC
15,.,TRBJ2-7,.,TRBV18,CASSHGMGFSYEQYF,TGTGCCAGCTCCCACGGGATGGGGTTCTCCTACGAGCAGTACTTC
15,.,TRBJ2-2,TRBD1,TRBV6-1,CASSDTTGGPGELFF,TGTGCCAGCAGTGATACGACAGGGGGACCCGGGGAGCTGTTTTTT
13,.,TRBJ2-7,.,TRBV4-2,CASSQDRLREQYF,TGTGCCAGCAGCCAAGATCGGTTACGGGAGCAGTACTTC
15,.,TRBJ2-1,.,TRBV7-9,CASSLGSSSYNEQFF,TGTGCCAGCAGCTTAGGGTCTAGCTCCTACAATGAGCAGTTCTTC
14,.,TRBJ2-3,TRBD2,TRBV30,CAWSVGGSTDTQYF,TGTGCCTGGAGTGTGGGAGGGAGCACAGATACGCAGTATTTT
18,.,TRBJ2-5,TRBD2,TRBV4-3,CASSPGRASQRLQETQYF,TGCGCCAGCAGCCCTGGGAGGGCTAGCCAGCGACTCCAAGAGACCCAGTACTTC
15,.,TRBJ2-7,TRBD1,TRBV6-5,CASSYGTGKTYEQYF,TGTGCCAGCAGTTATGGGACAGGGAAAACCTACGAGCAGTACTTC
15,.,TRBJ2-2,.,TRBV2,CASSETVAGTGELFF,TGTGCCAGCAGTGAAACGGTGGCGGGGACCGGGGAGCTGTTTTTT
15,.,TRBJ2-5,TRBD2,TRBV9,CASSATSGSQETQYF,TGTGCCAGCAGCGCGACTAGCGGGAGCCAAGAGACCCAGTACTTC